These 9 T cell receptor beta chains came from one sample sequenced in a study of T cell responses to AZD1222 COVID-19 vaccine. Libraries were prepared by immunoSEQ multiplex PCR; TCRdb keeps only in-frame clonotypes and omits some of them. The profile shows over 150,000 clones, 88% of them singletons. This sample comprised peripheral blood, obtained on day 0 of AZD1222 vaccination. All receptors come from an adult in good health.

This chain connects TRBV7-9 to TRBJ1-5, with D uncertain. CDR3 size: 14 residues. V lost 5 bases and J lost 3, with 11 bases in between. Germline CDR1 SEHNR, CDR2 FQNEAQ (reference sequence). Here the CDR3 reads CASSRGPDNQPQHF. CDR3 coding DNA: TGTGCCAGCAGCCGCGGCCCAGACAATCAGCCCCAGCATTTT.

This clone appeared a single time. The chain uses TRBV28 and TRBJ2-7; D is ambiguous. The CDR3 loop spans 12 amino acids. Trimming removed 6 bases at V and 4 bases at J, with 10 bases between. Germline lookup yields CDR1 MDHEN and CDR2 SYDVKM. As DNA, the CDR3 is TGTGCCAGCAGCCCTCGCTGGTACGAGCAGTACTTC. Encoded protein: CASSPRWYEQYF. Looking up the rest from reference TRBV28 and TRBJ2-7 gives the full variable domain: DVKVTQSSRYLVKRTGEKVFLECVQDMDHENMFWYRQDPGLGLRLIYFSYDVKMKEKGDIPEGYSVSREKKERFSLILESASTNQTSMYLCASSPRWYEQYFGPGTRLTVT.

The chain combines TRBV6-2 or TRBV6-3 with TRBJ2-3; the D is unclear. The CDR3 runs 14 residues. The ends were cut back, 2 bases at V and 2 bases at J, with 8 bases in the middle. Germline-derived CDR1 and CDR2 are MNHEY and SVGEGT. The CDR3 loop reads CASSYLQATDTQYF. The CDR3 region has the DNA TGTGCCAGCAGTTACCTCCAAGCCACAGATACGCAGTATTTT.

The chain has TRBV4-3 and TRBJ1-4, with D possibly matching TRBD1 (6 bases). The CDR3 consists of 17 residues. Trimming shortened V by 4 bases and J by 0 bases, and 15 bases separated the two germline ends. Germline V CDR1 and CDR2: LGHNA, YSLEER. CDR3 residues: CASSLTPRGATNEKLFF. CDR3 nucleotides: TGCGCCAGCAGCCTCACCCCCAGGGGTGCAACTAATGAAAAACTGTTTTTT.

This sequence joins TRBV9 and TRBJ2-2; D remains unclear. V was trimmed by 0 bases and J by 6 bases, leaving 18 bases between them. In germline, CDR1 is SGDLS, CDR2 YYNGEE. The CDR3 is 17 residues long. Here the CDR3 DNA reads TGTGCCAGCAGCGTAGGGCCGAACGTCGTAGTTCCCGGGGAGCTGTTTTTT. This encodes CASSVGPNVVVPGELFF.

This chain uses TRBV27 with TRBJ2-3; D remains ambiguous. This CDR3 region has 12 residues. Trimming cost V 3 bases and J 4 bases, with 5 bases left between them. Germline-derived CDR1 and CDR2 are MNHEY and SMNVEV (reference sequence). CDR3 sequence reads: CASSFRPDTQYF. In DNA, the CDR3 is TGTGCCAGCAGTTTTAGGCCAGATACGCAGTATTTT.

The table lists this clone with a few counts. The V and J genes are TRBV7-8 and TRBJ2-1; D unclear. CDR3 length: 14 amino acids. Trimming stripped 5 bases from V and 7 bases from J, with 15 bases between. Germline CDR1 reads SGHVS; CDR2 reads FQNEAQ. The CDR3 here is CASSPSVDGNEQFF. CDR3 coding DNA: TGTGCCAGCAGCCCAAGTGTTGACGGGAATGAGCAGTTCTTC. Based on the CDR3 plus reference TRBV7-8 and TRBJ2-1, the full variable domain is GAGVSQSPRYKVAKRGQDVALRCDPISGHVSLFWYQQALGQGPEFLTYFQNEAQLDKSGLPSDRFFAERPEGSVSTLKIQRTQQEDSAVYLCASSPSVDGNEQFFGPGTRLTVL.

The rearrangement links TRBV7-8 to TRBJ1-5, with a possible D match to TRBD1 (5 bases). The germline V gene has CDR1 SGHVS and CDR2 FQNEAQ. V was clipped by 5 bases and J by 5 bases, with 10 bases between them. CDR3 size: 13 residues. The CDR3 spells CASSLGGDQPQHF. CDR3 DNA: TGTGCCAGCAGCCTCGGAGGGGATCAGCCCCAGCATTTT.

This rearrangement joins TRBV4-3 to TRBJ2-3; the match to TRBD1 covers 8 bases. The CDR3 length is 18 residues. The V and J ends lost 0 bases and 5 bases, in that order; junction bases with no gene match: 13. Germline V CDR1 and CDR2: LGHNA, YSLEER. This CDR3 reads CASSQDQGGRGLGDTQYF. The CDR3 DNA reads TGCGCCAGCAGCCAAGATCAAGGGGGCAGGGGGCTTGGAGATACGCAGTATTTT.